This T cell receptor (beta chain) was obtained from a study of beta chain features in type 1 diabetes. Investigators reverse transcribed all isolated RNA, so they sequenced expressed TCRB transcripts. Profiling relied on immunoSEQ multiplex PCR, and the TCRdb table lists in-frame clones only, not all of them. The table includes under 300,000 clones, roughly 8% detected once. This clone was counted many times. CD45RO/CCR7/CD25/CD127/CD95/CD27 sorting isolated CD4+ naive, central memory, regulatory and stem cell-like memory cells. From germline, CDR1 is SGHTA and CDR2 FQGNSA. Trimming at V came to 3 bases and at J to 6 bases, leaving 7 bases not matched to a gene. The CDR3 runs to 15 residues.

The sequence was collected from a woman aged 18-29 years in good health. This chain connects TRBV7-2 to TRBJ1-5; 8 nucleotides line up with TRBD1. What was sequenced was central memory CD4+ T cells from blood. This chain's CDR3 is CASSFGQGRAQPQHF. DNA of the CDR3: TGTGCCAGCAGCTTCGGACAGGGTCGGGCTCAGCCCCAGCATTTT.